The present T cell receptor beta chain was sequenced within a study of T-cell memory formation after mild COVID-19. The study, taken as a whole, reports: In second-wave clones peaking day 37, SARS-CoV-2 specificity remained unconfirmed. Largely, contracting CD4+ clones fell within CM and EM, and contracting CD8+ clones within EMRA.

Germline V gene sequence: CDR1 LGHNA, CDR2 YNFKEQ. Trimming took off 4 bases at V and 2 bases at J, with 12 bases between the two ends. The CDR3 has 14 residues. Each CDR3 protein is one row after TCRdb ran MiXCR on the 5' RACE reads. The sample carries a few hundred thousand distinct CDR3 sequences, approximately 8% recorded once. This clonotype has only a few counts. Its antigen is not known. The sample comprised PBMCs or a T cell subset sorted from them (not recorded which). The chain joins TRBV4-2 to TRBJ2-7; D not certain. This sequence was found in a man younger than 30 who had mild COVID-19 (a few samples of this study predate the infection). Cell type and time point are not known. The CDR3 is CASSPGATTYEQYF. For the CDR3, the DNA is TGTGCCAGCAGCCCAGGAGCCACAACCTACGAGCAGTACTTC.